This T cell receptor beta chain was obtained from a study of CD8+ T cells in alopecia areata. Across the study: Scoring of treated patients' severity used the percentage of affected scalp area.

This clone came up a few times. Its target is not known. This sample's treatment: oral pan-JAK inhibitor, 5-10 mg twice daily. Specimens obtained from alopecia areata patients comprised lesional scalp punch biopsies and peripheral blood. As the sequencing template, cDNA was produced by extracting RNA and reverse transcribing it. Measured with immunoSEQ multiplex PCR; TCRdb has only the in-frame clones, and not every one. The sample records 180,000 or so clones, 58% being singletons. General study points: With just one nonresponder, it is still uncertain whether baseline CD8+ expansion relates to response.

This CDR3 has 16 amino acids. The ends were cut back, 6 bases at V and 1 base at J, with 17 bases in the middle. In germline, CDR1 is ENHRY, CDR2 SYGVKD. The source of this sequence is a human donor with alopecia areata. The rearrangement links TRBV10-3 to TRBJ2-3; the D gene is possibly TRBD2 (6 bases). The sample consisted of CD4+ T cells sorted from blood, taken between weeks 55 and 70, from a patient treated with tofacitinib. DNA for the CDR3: TGTGCCATCAGAAGTGGTCCCGAGCGGGGCACAGATACGCAGTATTTT. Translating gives CAIRSGPERGTDTQYF.